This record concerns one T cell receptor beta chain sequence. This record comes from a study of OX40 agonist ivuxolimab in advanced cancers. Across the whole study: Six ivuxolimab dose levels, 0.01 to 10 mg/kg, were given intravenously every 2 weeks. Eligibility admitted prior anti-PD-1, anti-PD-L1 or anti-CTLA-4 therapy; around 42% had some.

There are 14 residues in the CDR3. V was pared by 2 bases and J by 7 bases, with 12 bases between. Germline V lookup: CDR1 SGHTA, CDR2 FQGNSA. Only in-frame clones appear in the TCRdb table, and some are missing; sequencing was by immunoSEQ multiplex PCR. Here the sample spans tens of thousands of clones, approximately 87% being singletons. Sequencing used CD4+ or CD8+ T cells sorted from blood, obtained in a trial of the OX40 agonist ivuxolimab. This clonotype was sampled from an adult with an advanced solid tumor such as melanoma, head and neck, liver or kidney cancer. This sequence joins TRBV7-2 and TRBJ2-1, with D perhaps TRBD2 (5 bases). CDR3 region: CASSLSIGVNEQFF. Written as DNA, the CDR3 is TGTGCCAGCAGCTTATCTATCGGGGTAAATGAGCAGTTCTTC.